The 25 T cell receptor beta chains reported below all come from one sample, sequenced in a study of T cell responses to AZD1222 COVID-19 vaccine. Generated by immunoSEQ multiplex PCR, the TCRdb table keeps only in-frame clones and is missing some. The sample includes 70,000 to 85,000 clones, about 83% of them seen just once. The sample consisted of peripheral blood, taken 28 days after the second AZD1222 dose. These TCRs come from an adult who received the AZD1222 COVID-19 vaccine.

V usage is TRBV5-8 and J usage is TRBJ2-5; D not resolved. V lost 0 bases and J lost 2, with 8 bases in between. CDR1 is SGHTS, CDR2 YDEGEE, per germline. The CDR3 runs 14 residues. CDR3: CASSLDMVQETQYF. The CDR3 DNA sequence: TGTGCCAGCAGCTTGGATATGGTACAAGAGACCCAGTACTTC.

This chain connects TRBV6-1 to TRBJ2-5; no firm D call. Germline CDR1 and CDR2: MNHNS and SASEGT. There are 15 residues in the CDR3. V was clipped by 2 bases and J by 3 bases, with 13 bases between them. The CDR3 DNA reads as TGTGCCAGCAGTGAATCAATGGGTACCAAAGAGACCCAGTACTTC. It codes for CASSESMGTKETQYF.

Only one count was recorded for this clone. The CDR3 reads CASSMGRSYEQYF. CDR3 nucleotides: TGTGCCAGTAGTATGGGAAGATCCTACGAGCAGTACTTC. The J gene is TRBJ2-7, the V gene TRBV19; no clear D gene. This CDR3 contains 13 residues. Trimming pared 3 bases from V and 1 base from J, leaving 7 bases between. Germline V lookup: CDR1 LNHDA, CDR2 SQIVND (reference sequence).

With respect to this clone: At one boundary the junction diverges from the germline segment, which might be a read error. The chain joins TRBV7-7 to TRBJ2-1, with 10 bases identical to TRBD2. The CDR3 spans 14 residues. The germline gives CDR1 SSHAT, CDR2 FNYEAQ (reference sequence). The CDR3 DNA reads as TGTGCTAGCAGCCCTAGCGGGAGATTCAATGAGCAGTTCTTC. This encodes CASSPSGRFNEQFF.

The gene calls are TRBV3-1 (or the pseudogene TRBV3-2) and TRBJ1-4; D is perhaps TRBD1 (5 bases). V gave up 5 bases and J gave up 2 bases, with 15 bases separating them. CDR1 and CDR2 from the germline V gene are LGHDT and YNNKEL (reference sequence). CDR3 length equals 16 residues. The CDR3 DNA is TGTGCCAGCAGCGTACTCCCAGGGAGGACTAATGAAAAACTGTTTTTT. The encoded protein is CASSVLPGRTNEKLFF.

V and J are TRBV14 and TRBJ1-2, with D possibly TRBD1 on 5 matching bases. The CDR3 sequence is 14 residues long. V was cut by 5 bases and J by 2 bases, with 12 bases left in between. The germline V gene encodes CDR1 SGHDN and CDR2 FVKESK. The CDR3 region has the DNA TGTGCCAGCAGCAAGCGGGGGATCAACTATGGCTACACCTTC. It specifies CASSKRGINYGYTF.

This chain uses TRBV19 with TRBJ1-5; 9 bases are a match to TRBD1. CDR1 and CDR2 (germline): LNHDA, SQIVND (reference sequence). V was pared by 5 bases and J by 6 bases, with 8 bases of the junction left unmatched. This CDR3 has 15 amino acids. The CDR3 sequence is CASSGGQGAIQPQHF. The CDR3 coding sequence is TGTGCCAGTAGTGGGGGACAGGGTGCCATTCAGCCCCAGCATTTT.

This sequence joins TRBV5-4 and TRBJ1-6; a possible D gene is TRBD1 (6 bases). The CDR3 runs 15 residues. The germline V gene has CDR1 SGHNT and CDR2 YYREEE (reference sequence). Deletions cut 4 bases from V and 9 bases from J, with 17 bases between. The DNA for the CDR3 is TGTGCCAGCAGCCCGGCGGCAGGGGTGGGTTCACCCCTCCACTTT. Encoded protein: CASSPAAGVGSPLHF.

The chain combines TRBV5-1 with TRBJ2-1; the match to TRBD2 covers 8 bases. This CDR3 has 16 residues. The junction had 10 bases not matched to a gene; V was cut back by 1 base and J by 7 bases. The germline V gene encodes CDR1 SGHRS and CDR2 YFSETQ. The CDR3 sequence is CASSLRAGADGNEQFF. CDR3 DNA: TGCGCCAGCAGCTTGAGAGCGGGAGCAGACGGGAATGAGCAGTTCTTC.

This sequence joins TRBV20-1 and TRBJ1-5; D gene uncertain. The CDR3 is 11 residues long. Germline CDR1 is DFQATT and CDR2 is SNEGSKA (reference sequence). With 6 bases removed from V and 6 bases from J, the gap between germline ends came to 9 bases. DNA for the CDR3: TGCAGTGCCCCCTATCGTCAGCCCCAGCATTTT. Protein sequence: CSAPYRQPQHF.

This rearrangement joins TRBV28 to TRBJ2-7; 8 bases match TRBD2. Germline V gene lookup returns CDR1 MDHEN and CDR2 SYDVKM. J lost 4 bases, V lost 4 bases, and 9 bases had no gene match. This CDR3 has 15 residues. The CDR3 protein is CASSSASGSIYEQYF. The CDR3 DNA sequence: TGTGCCAGCAGTTCCGCCAGCGGGAGTATATACGAGCAGTACTTC.

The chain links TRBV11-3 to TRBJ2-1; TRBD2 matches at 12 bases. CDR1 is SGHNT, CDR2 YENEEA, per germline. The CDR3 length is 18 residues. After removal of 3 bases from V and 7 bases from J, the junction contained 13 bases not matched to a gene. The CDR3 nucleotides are TGTGCCAGCAGCTTTAGGACTAGCGGGGCCCCCAAGTATAATGAGCAGTTCTTC. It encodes CASSFRTSGAPKYNEQFF.

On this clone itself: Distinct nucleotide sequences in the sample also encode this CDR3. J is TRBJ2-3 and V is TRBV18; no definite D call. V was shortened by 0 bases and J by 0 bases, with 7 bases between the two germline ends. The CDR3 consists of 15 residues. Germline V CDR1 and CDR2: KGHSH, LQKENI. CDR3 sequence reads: CASSPPSRSTDTQYF. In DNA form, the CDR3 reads TGTGCCAGCTCACCACCGTCCAGGAGCACAGATACGCAGTATTTT. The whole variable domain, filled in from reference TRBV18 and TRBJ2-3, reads NAGVMQNPRHLVRRRGQEARLRCSPMKGHSHVYWYRQLPEEGLKFMVYLQKENIIDESGMPKERFSAEFPKEGPSILRIQQVVRGDSAAYFCASSPPSRSTDTQYFGPGTRLTVL.

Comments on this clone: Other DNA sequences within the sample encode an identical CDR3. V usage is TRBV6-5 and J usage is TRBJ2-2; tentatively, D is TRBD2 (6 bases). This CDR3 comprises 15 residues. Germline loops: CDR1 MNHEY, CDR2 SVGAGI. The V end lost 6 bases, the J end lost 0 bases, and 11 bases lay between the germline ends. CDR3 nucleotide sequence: TGTGCCAGCAGCCCCGGGACTGCGAACACCGGGGAGCTGTTTTTT. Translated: CASSPGTANTGELFF.

The chain's CDR3 is CASGSSDGAETQYF. The CDR3, as DNA: TGTGCTAGTGGTTCCTCCGATGGGGCAGAGACCCAGTACTTC. The rearrangement joins TRBV12-5 to TRBJ2-5, with D possibly matching TRBD1 (5 bases). In germline, CDR1 is LGHNT, CDR2 FRNRAP. CDR3 length: 14 amino acids. V was pared by 4 bases and J by 4 bases, with 13 bases between.

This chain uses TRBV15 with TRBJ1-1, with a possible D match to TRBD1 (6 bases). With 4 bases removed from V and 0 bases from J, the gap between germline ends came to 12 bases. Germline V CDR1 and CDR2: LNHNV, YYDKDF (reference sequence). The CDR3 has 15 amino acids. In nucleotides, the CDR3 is TGTGCCACCAGCATTACGACAGGCATGAACACTGAAGCTTTCTTT. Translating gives CATSITTGMNTEAFF. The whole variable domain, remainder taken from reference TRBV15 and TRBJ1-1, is DAMVIQNPRYQVTQFGKPVTLSCSQTLNHNVMYWYQQKSSQAPKLLFHYYDKDFNNEADTPDNFQSRRPNTSFCFLDIRSPGLGDTAMYLCATSITTGMNTEAFFGQGTRLTVV.

CDR3 in amino acids: CASSSGGSNQPQHF. DNA of the CDR3: TGTGCCAGCAGTTCGGGAGGCAGCAATCAGCCCCAGCATTTT. The gene calls are TRBV28 and TRBJ1-5; D gene uncertain. V was clipped by 4 bases and J by 1 base, with 8 bases between them. CDR3 size: 14 residues. The V gene's germline CDR1 is MDHEN and CDR2 SYDVKM. Complete variable domain (other parts from reference TRBV28 and TRBJ1-5): DVKVTQSSRYLVKRTGEKVFLECVQDMDHENMFWYRQDPGLGLRLIYFSYDVKMKEKGDIPEGYSVSREKKERFSLILESASTNQTSMYLCASSSGGSNQPQHFGDGTRLSIL.

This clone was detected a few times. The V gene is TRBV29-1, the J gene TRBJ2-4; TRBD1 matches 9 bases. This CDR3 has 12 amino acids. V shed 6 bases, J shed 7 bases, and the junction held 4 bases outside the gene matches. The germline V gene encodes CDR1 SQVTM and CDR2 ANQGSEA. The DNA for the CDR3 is TGCAGCGTAGACAGGGGGGAGAACATTCAGTACTTC. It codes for CSVDRGENIQYF.

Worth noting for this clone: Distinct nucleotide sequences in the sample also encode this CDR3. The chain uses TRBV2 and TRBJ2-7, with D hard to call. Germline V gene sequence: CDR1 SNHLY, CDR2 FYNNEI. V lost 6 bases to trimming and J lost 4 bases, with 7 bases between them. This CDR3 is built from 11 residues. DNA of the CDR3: TGTGCCAGCAGCCTAGGATACGAGCAGTACTTC. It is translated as CASSLGYEQYF.

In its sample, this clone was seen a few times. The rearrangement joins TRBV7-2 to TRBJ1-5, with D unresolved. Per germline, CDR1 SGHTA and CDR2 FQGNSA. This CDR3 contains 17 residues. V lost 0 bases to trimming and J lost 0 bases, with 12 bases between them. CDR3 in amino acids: CASSLANSLYSNQPQHF. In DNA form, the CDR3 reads TGTGCCAGCAGCTTAGCTAACAGCCTTTATAGCAATCAGCCCCAGCATTTT.

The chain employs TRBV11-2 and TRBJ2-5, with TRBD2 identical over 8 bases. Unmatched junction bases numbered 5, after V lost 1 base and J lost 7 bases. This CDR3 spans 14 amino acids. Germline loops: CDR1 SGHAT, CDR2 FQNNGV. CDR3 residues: CASSLATSGGTQYF. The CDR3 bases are TGTGCCAGCAGCTTAGCCACCAGCGGGGGGACCCAGTACTTC. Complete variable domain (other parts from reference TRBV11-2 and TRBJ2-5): EAGVAQSPRYKIIEKRQSVAFWCNPISGHATLYWYQQILGQGPKLLIQFQNNGVVDDSQLPKDRFSAERLKGVDSTLKIQPAKLEDSAVYLCASSLATSGGTQYFGPGTRLLVL.

This CDR3 reads CASSWVGEKLFF. The CDR3 DNA follows: TGTGCCAGCAGTTGGGTGGGTGAAAAACTGTTTTTT. The V and J genes are TRBV7-2 and TRBJ1-4; D gene uncertain. In germline, CDR1 is SGHTA, CDR2 FQGNSA. Between the trimmed V and J ends, which lost 6 bases and 7 bases, there was a span of 9 bases. The CDR3 loop spans 12 amino acids.

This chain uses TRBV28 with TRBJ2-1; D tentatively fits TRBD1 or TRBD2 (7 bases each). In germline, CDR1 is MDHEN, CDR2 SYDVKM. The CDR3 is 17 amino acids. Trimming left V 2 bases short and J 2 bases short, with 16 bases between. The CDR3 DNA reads TGTGCCAGCAGTTTAGGCGGGGGACAGCGAACCTACAATGAGCAGTTCTTC. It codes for CASSLGGGQRTYNEQFF. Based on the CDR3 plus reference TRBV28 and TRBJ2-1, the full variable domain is DVKVTQSSRYLVKRTGEKVFLECVQDMDHENMFWYRQDPGLGLRLIYFSYDVKMKEKGDIPEGYSVSREKKERFSLILESASTNQTSMYLCASSLGGGQRTYNEQFFGPGTRLTVL.

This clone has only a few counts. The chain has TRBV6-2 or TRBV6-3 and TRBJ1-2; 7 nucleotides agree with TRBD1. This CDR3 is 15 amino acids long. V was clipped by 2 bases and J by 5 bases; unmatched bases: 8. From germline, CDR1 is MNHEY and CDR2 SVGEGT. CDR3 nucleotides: TGTGCCAGCAGTTACCAGGGGGACAGCCTATATGGCTACACCTTC. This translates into CASSYQGDSLYGYTF.

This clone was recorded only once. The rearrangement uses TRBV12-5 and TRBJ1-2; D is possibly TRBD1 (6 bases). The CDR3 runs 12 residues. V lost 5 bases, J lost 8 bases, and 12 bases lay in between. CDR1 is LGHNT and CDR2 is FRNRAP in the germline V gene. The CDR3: CASGADSLGYTF. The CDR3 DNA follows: TGTGCTAGTGGTGCGGACAGCCTGGGCTACACCTTC.